Listed below are T cell receptor beta chains from one sample, sequenced in a study of T-cell memory formation after mild COVID-19. TCRdb fed the 5' RACE reads into MiXCR, producing one record per CDR3 protein. Seen here are 250,000 to 300,000 distinct CDR3 sequences, under 20% observed once, and the top ten hold roughly a fifth. The sequenced sample consisted of PBMCs or a T cell subset sorted from them (not recorded which). The source is a man younger than 30 who had mild COVID-19 (a few samples of this study predate the infection). Cell type and time point are not known. The CDR3 runs from the conserved cysteine through the conserved F or W. Fields, in order: D gene, clone size, V gene, J gene, CDR3 DNA, CDR3 protein. D genes are given only for firm matches. The size of a clone is reported for some rows only, either as once, few or many, or as a class for expanded clones.

d_call: NA; clone_size: few; v_call: TRBV5-1; j_call: TRBJ2-1; cdr3_nt: TGCGCCAGCAGCCTTGACAGTCCCTCCTACAATGAGCAGTTCTTC; cdr3_aa: CASSLDSPSYNEQFF
d_call: TRBD1; clone_size: NA; v_call: TRBV5-1; j_call: TRBJ2-7; cdr3_nt: TGCGCCAGCAGGACGCCCGGGACAGGTTTCTACGAGCAGTACTTC; cdr3_aa: CASRTPGTGFYEQYF
d_call: NA; clone_size: few; v_call: TRBV6-5; j_call: TRBJ2-3; cdr3_nt: TGTGCCAGCAGTTCCGAACTTCTCTGGGCGCAGTATTTT; cdr3_aa: CASSSELLWAQYF
d_call: TRBD1; clone_size: NA; v_call: TRBV5-1; j_call: TRBJ2-7; cdr3_nt: TGCGCCAGCAGCTTGGACCTGACAGGGCTGCACGAGCAGTACTTC; cdr3_aa: CASSLDLTGLHEQYF
d_call: TRBD2; clone_size: few; v_call: TRBV15; j_call: TRBJ2-3; cdr3_nt: TGTGCCACCAGCAGAGATCATTCTAGCGGGGGCTCTAGCACAGATACGCAGTATTTT; cdr3_aa: CATSRDHSSGGSSTDTQYF
d_call: TRBD1; clone_size: NA; v_call: TRBV5-1; j_call: TRBJ2-1; cdr3_nt: TGCGCCAGCAGCTTGGGGCAGGGGGCGGCCAATGAGCAGTTCTTC; cdr3_aa: CASSLGQGAANEQFF
d_call: NA; clone_size: NA; v_call: TRBV27; j_call: TRBJ1-4; cdr3_nt: TGTGCCAGCAGTTCGAAAGGGACCGCGAGGAGAGAAAAACTGTTTTTT; cdr3_aa: CASSSKGTARREKLFF
d_call: NA; clone_size: few; v_call: TRBV6-6; j_call: TRBJ1-1; cdr3_nt: TGTGCCAGCAGTTACTCGATCGCGGCTTTCTTT; cdr3_aa: CASSYSIAAFF
d_call: TRBD2; clone_size: NA; v_call: TRBV7-9; j_call: TRBJ2-1; cdr3_nt: TGTGCCAGCAGCTCCGGGAGGAGCTCCTACAATGAGCAGTTCTTC; cdr3_aa: CASSSGRSSYNEQFF
d_call: NA; clone_size: NA; v_call: TRBV4-1; j_call: TRBJ1-5; cdr3_nt: TGCGCCAGCAGCCAAGATGGGCATAGCAATCAGCCCCAGCATTTT; cdr3_aa: CASSQDGHSNQPQHF
d_call: TRBD1; clone_size: NA; v_call: TRBV7-9; j_call: TRBJ1-6; cdr3_nt: TGTGCCAGCAGCATCCAGGGGGTGGAGAATTCACCCCTCCACTTT; cdr3_aa: CASSIQGVENSPLHF
d_call: NA; clone_size: few; v_call: TRBV2; j_call: TRBJ2-3; cdr3_nt: TGTGCCAGCAGTGAAGGTCGGGTGGGGGCCCCGCAGTATTTT; cdr3_aa: CASSEGRVGAPQYF
d_call: NA; clone_size: few; v_call: TRBV7-2; j_call: TRBJ2-2; cdr3_nt: TGTGCCAGCAGCCCCCGGATGAGGGGGGGTACCGGGGAGCTGTTTTTT; cdr3_aa: CASSPRMRGGTGELFF
d_call: NA; clone_size: NA; v_call: TRBV27; j_call: TRBJ1-1; cdr3_nt: TGTGCCAGCAGTTTAAGTATGAACACTGAAGCTTTCTTT; cdr3_aa: CASSLSMNTEAFF
d_call: TRBD1; clone_size: few; v_call: TRBV12-3/TRBV12-4; j_call: TRBJ1-2; cdr3_nt: TGTGCCAGCACCCCGGGACAGGGAAGGGGTGGCTACACCTTC; cdr3_aa: CASTPGQGRGGYTF
d_call: TRBD2; clone_size: NA; v_call: TRBV7-6; j_call: TRBJ2-2; cdr3_nt: TGTGCCAGCAGCTTGGGACTAGCGGGGGCGAGGACCGGGGAGCTGTTTTTT; cdr3_aa: CASSLGLAGARTGELFF
d_call: TRBD1; clone_size: NA; v_call: TRBV30; j_call: TRBJ1-1; cdr3_nt: TGTGCCTGGAACCTAAACAGGGGGCTCGCTGAAGCTTTCTTT; cdr3_aa: CAWNLNRGLAEAFF
d_call: NA; clone_size: many; v_call: TRBV29-1; j_call: TRBJ2-3; cdr3_nt: TGCAGCGTTGCCCCAGCGGCTCGGGATACGCAGTATTTT; cdr3_aa: CSVAPAARDTQYF
d_call: TRBD2; clone_size: NA; v_call: TRBV5-8; j_call: TRBJ2-3; cdr3_nt: TGTGCCAGCAGCTTATCGGGGGGGCCGGCAGATACGCAGTATTTT; cdr3_aa: CASSLSGGPADTQYF
d_call: TRBD2; clone_size: few; v_call: TRBV20-1; j_call: TRBJ2-3; cdr3_nt: TGCAGTGCTATAACCCTGGGACTAGCGGGGAGAGGGCGGTCGAATACGCAGTATTTT; cdr3_aa: CSAITLGLAGRGRSNTQYF
d_call: TRBD2; clone_size: NA; v_call: TRBV5-4; j_call: TRBJ2-1; cdr3_nt: TGTGCCAGCAGCCCCCCCGGGACTAGCTGGTCCAATGAGCAGTTCTTC; cdr3_aa: CASSPPGTSWSNEQFF
d_call: NA; clone_size: few; v_call: TRBV6-2/TRBV6-3; j_call: TRBJ1-1; cdr3_nt: TGTGCCACCGGGCAAGGCGCTGAAGCTTTCTTT; cdr3_aa: CATGQGAEAFF
d_call: TRBD1; clone_size: NA; v_call: TRBV6-5; j_call: TRBJ1-4; cdr3_nt: TGTGCCAGCAGCAGACAGGGCCACGATGAAAAACTGTTTTTT; cdr3_aa: CASSRQGHDEKLFF
d_call: TRBD1; clone_size: NA; v_call: TRBV12-3/TRBV12-4; j_call: TRBJ1-6; cdr3_nt: TGTGCCAGCAGTGCCCAGGGGGGTTACGGACTCCACTTT; cdr3_aa: CASSAQGGYGLHF
d_call: NA; clone_size: NA; v_call: TRBV4-1; j_call: TRBJ1-5; cdr3_nt: TGCGCCAGCAGCCAAGAAGGGGTTTCGATCAATCAGCCCCAGCATTTT; cdr3_aa: CASSQEGVSINQPQHF
d_call: TRBD1; clone_size: many; v_call: TRBV24-1; j_call: TRBJ2-3; cdr3_nt: TGTGCCACCAGTGACTCAACAGGGGGCATCACAGATACGCAGTATTTT; cdr3_aa: CATSDSTGGITDTQYF
d_call: NA; clone_size: NA; v_call: TRBV6-5; j_call: TRBJ2-5; cdr3_nt: TGTGCCAGCAGTTACGGCGGGACAGCCTCCAAGACCCAGTACTTC; cdr3_aa: CASSYGGTASKTQYF
d_call: NA; clone_size: few; v_call: TRBV2; j_call: TRBJ2-7; cdr3_nt: TGTGCCAGCAGGCCCGAGATGGGCCCCGAGCAGTACTTC; cdr3_aa: CASRPEMGPEQYF
d_call: NA; clone_size: NA; v_call: TRBV6-5; j_call: TRBJ2-5; cdr3_nt: TGTGCCAGCAGTTACGGAGTGGGACCAGAGGACTTC; cdr3_aa: CASSYGVGPEDF
d_call: NA; clone_size: NA; v_call: TRBV5-5; j_call: TRBJ2-3; cdr3_nt: TGTGCCAGCAGCTTGGCCCGAGACAGCCTGGATACGCAGTATTTT; cdr3_aa: CASSLARDSLDTQYF
d_call: NA; clone_size: few; v_call: TRBV5-1; j_call: TRBJ2-5; cdr3_nt: TGCGCCAGCAGCCATTGGACAAGGAGGCAAGAGACCCAGTACTTC; cdr3_aa: CASSHWTRRQETQYF
d_call: NA; clone_size: few; v_call: TRBV29-1; j_call: TRBJ1-1; cdr3_nt: TGCAGCGTTGTATCTAACACGGGGGGCGAAGAAGCTTTCTTT; cdr3_aa: CSVVSNTGGEEAFF
d_call: NA; clone_size: few; v_call: TRBV5-6; j_call: TRBJ2-7; cdr3_nt: TGTGCCAGCAGCTTGGCGGGTCTTAGAAACGAGCAGTACTTC; cdr3_aa: CASSLAGLRNEQYF
d_call: TRBD2; clone_size: few; v_call: TRBV10-1; j_call: TRBJ2-5; cdr3_nt: TGCGCCAGCAGTGAGTCAGCGGGGGGAACAGAGACCCAGTACTTC; cdr3_aa: CASSESAGGTETQYF
d_call: NA; clone_size: NA; v_call: TRBV12-3/TRBV12-4; j_call: TRBJ2-7; cdr3_nt: TGTGCCAGCCGGGTCGGCAGACTCTCCTACGAGCAGTACTTC; cdr3_aa: CASRVGRLSYEQYF
d_call: NA; clone_size: NA; v_call: TRBV20-1; j_call: TRBJ1-1; cdr3_nt: TGCAGTGGAGCGGGTTACACTGAAGCTTTCTTT; cdr3_aa: CSGAGYTEAFF
d_call: NA; clone_size: few; v_call: TRBV12-3/TRBV12-4; j_call: TRBJ2-1; cdr3_nt: TGTGCCAGCAGCCGGACTCCGGGCTACAATGAGCAGTTCTTC; cdr3_aa: CASSRTPGYNEQFF
d_call: NA; clone_size: NA; v_call: TRBV4-1; j_call: TRBJ1-1; cdr3_nt: TGCGCCAGCAGCCGCCTCCCCCAGACAGTAAACACTGAAGCTTTCTTT; cdr3_aa: CASSRLPQTVNTEAFF
d_call: TRBD1; clone_size: few; v_call: TRBV4-1; j_call: TRBJ1-2; cdr3_nt: TGCGCCAGCAGCCACTCCGGGACAGATCGCTATGGCTACACCTTC; cdr3_aa: CASSHSGTDRYGYTF
d_call: NA; clone_size: many; v_call: TRBV5-1; j_call: TRBJ2-3; cdr3_nt: TGCGCCAGCAGCTTGGAGGGGGTTAACACAGATACGCAGTATTTT; cdr3_aa: CASSLEGVNTDTQYF
d_call: NA; clone_size: few; v_call: TRBV24-1; j_call: TRBJ2-2; cdr3_nt: TGTGCCACCAGTGATTCTCGTACGGGCCTCGGGGAGCTGTTTTTT; cdr3_aa: CATSDSRTGLGELFF
d_call: NA; clone_size: NA; v_call: TRBV20-1; j_call: TRBJ2-5; cdr3_nt: TGCAGTGCAGGCGGAGGGCAGAAAGAGACCCAGTACTTC; cdr3_aa: CSAGGGQKETQYF
d_call: NA; clone_size: NA; v_call: TRBV27; j_call: TRBJ2-2; cdr3_nt: TGTGCCAGCAGTTTATCGGTGGCCGCTGGCGGGGAGCTGTTTTTT; cdr3_aa: CASSLSVAAGGELFF
d_call: NA; clone_size: NA; v_call: TRBV29-1; j_call: TRBJ2-3; cdr3_nt: TGCAGCGTTGAACCTGGAAAGGGAGATACGCAGTATTTT; cdr3_aa: CSVEPGKGDTQYF
d_call: NA; clone_size: NA; v_call: TRBV20-1; j_call: TRBJ1-2; cdr3_nt: TGCAGTTCCAGGGACTATGGCTACACCTTC; cdr3_aa: CSSRDYGYTF
d_call: TRBD1; clone_size: few; v_call: TRBV2; j_call: TRBJ1-1; cdr3_nt: TGTGCCAGCAGTCAGGGGGGAATATTTGAAGCTTTCTTT; cdr3_aa: CASSQGGIFEAFF
d_call: NA; clone_size: NA; v_call: TRBV12-3/TRBV12-4; j_call: TRBJ1-1; cdr3_nt: TGTGCCAGCAGTTCGAAGATCACTGAAGCTTTCTTT; cdr3_aa: CASSSKITEAFF
d_call: NA; clone_size: NA; v_call: TRBV7-2; j_call: TRBJ2-3; cdr3_nt: TGTGCCAGCCACCTAAGGGGGGGGGAAACCACAGATACGCAGTATTTT; cdr3_aa: CASHLRGGETTDTQYF
d_call: TRBD2; clone_size: many; v_call: TRBV7-3; j_call: TRBJ2-5; cdr3_nt: TGTGCCAGCAGCCCGGGGACTAGCGGGGGGGCCCGTGTGGAGACCCAGTACTTC; cdr3_aa: CASSPGTSGGARVETQYF
d_call: NA; clone_size: NA; v_call: TRBV7-6; j_call: TRBJ1-1; cdr3_nt: TGTGCCAGCAGCTTAGGAGGAGCGGGCAGGGTAACTGAAGCTTTCTTT; cdr3_aa: CASSLGGAGRVTEAFF
d_call: NA; clone_size: few; v_call: TRBV27; j_call: TRBJ1-1; cdr3_nt: TGTGCCAGCAGTTTAGGACGCAGGCAGGGTGGTAACACTGAAGCTTTCTTT; cdr3_aa: CASSLGRRQGGNTEAFF
d_call: NA; clone_size: NA; v_call: TRBV12-3/TRBV12-4; j_call: TRBJ1-2; cdr3_nt: TGTGCCAGCAGTTTAGGGGTCGATGGCTACACCTTC; cdr3_aa: CASSLGVDGYTF
d_call: TRBD1; clone_size: NA; v_call: TRBV7-2; j_call: TRBJ1-3; cdr3_nt: TGTGCCAGCAGCTTTTGGCGGCAGGGGGCTAACACCATATATTTT; cdr3_aa: CASSFWRQGANTIYF
d_call: NA; clone_size: few; v_call: TRBV24-1; j_call: TRBJ2-3; cdr3_nt: TGTGCCACCAGTGATTTAGGCCCCATGGATACGCAGTATTTT; cdr3_aa: CATSDLGPMDTQYF